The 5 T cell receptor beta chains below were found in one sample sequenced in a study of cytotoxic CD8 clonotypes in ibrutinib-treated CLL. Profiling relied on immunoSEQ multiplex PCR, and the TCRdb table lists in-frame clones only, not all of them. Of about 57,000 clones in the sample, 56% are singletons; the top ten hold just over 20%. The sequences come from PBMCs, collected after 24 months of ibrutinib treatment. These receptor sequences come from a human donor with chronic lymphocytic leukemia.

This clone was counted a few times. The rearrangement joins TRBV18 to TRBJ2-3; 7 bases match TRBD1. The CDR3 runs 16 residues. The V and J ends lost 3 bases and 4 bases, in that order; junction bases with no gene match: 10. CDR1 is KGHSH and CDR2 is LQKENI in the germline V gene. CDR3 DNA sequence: TGTGCCAGCTCACCTAGGGGACAGTCAAGCTCAGATACGCAGTATTTT. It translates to CASSPRGQSSSDTQYF.

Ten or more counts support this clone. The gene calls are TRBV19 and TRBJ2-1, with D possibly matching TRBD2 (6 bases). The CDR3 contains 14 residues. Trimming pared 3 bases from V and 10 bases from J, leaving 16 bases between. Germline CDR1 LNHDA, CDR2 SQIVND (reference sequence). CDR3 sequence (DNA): TGTGCCAGTAGTATCAGTGGGGTAGCGGAGGAGCAGTTCTTC. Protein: CASSISGVAEEQFF.

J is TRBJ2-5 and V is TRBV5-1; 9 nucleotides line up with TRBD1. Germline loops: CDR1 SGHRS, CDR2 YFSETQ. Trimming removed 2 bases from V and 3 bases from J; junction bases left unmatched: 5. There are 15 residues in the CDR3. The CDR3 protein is CASSLQGAKEETQYF. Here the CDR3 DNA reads TGCGCCAGCAGCTTACAGGGGGCAAAAGAAGAGACCCAGTACTTC.

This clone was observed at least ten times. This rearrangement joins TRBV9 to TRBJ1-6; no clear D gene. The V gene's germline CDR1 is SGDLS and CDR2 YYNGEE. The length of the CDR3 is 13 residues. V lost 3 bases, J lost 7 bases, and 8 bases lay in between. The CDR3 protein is CASSADGNSPLHF. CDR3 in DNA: TGTGCCAGCAGCGCCGACGGGAATTCACCCCTCCACTTT.

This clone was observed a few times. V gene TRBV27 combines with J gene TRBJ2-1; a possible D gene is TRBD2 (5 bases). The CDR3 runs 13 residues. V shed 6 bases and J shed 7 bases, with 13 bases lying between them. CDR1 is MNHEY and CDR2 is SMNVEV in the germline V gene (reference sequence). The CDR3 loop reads CASRLGGENEQFF. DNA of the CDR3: TGTGCCAGCAGGCTAGGTGGGGAGAATGAGCAGTTCTTC.